This is a list of T cell receptor beta chains from one sample in a study of T cells in Graves' hyperthyroidism and ophthalmopathy. TCRdb fed the multiplex PCR reads into MiXCR, producing one record per CDR3 protein. The profile shows 450,000 to 650,000 distinct CDR3 sequences, 15% to 20% of them singletons. The sample was blood. The receptors shown here come from a woman aged 18-29 years with Graves' ophthalmopathy. Both conserved end residues are trimmed from each CDR3. The order of the fields is J gene, clone size, V gene, CDR3 protein. Some rows have no size entry. The others give once, few or many, or a class for an expanded clone.

J: TRBJ2-1; size: many; V: TRBV10-3; CDR3: AISELAANNEQF
J: TRBJ2-7; size: many; V: TRBV7-9; CDR3: ASSLGGSGDPTIYEQY
J: TRBJ1-2; size: NA; V: TRBV27; CDR3: ASSQSTGGVNGYT
J: TRBJ2-6; size: many; V: TRBV7-8; CDR3: ASSLGTAISGANVLT
J: TRBJ2-6; size: few; V: TRBV14; CDR3: ASSQLGAGANVLT
J: TRBJ1-1; size: NA; V: TRBV20-1; CDR3: SASDRGHTEAF
J: TRBJ2-5; size: NA; V: TRBV5-1; CDR3: ASNPGQGEETQY
J: TRBJ2-7; size: few; V: TRBV6-1; CDR3: ATHPQGFLYEQY
J: TRBJ1-2; size: NA; V: TRBV7-9; CDR3: ASSLAQGYYGYT
J: TRBJ2-5; size: few; V: TRBV7-8; CDR3: ASSFSGQQETQY
J: TRBJ2-7; size: many; V: TRBV27; CDR3: ASSLRPSGTYEQY
J: TRBJ1-2; size: many; V: TRBV13; CDR3: ASSLTHNYGYT
J: TRBJ2-5; size: many; V: TRBV7-9; CDR3: ASSFGLAGGTQETQY
J: TRBJ2-1; size: NA; V: TRBV9; CDR3: ASSVFGGRNNEQF
J: TRBJ2-7; size: few; V: TRBV30; CDR3: AWSPGTGHYEQY
J: TRBJ2-7; size: NA; V: TRBV6-2/TRBV6-3; CDR3: ASLGHTSYEQY
J: TRBJ2-6; size: many; V: TRBV20-1; CDR3: SARAAGANVLT
J: TRBJ1-2; size: NA; V: TRBV24-1; CDR3: ATSDPSGTGSGYT
J: TRBJ2-3; size: many; V: TRBV2; CDR3: ASSEGGTTDTQY
J: TRBJ1-5; size: NA; V: TRBV19; CDR3: ASSIEEYSNQPQH
J: TRBJ1-5; size: few; V: TRBV4-1; CDR3: ASSQPTGTLGNQPQH
J: TRBJ2-5; size: NA; V: TRBV7-9; CDR3: ASSHRPGVVEETQY
J: TRBJ1-6; size: many; V: TRBV6-2/TRBV6-3; CDR3: ASSYPGRGNSPLH
J: TRBJ1-1; size: many; V: TRBV30; CDR3: AWRSIGAF
J: TRBJ2-7; size: many; V: TRBV28; CDR3: ASSLSGTGTYEQY
J: TRBJ2-3; size: NA; V: TRBV19; CDR3: ASKAMTSGTDTQY
J: TRBJ1-2; size: few; V: TRBV20-1; CDR3: SARETGVVGYT
J: TRBJ1-1; size: NA; V: TRBV4-3; CDR3: ASSETKNTEAF
J: TRBJ2-5; size: many; V: TRBV28; CDR3: ASISRTSPSETQY
J: TRBJ2-2; size: NA; V: TRBV19; CDR3: ASSRSGTSGNTGEPF
J: TRBJ1-4; size: NA; V: TRBV27; CDR3: ASSSIEGGRGEKLF
J: TRBJ1-1; size: NA; V: TRBV7-9; CDR3: TSSLGTMNTEAF
J: TRBJ2-7; size: many; V: TRBV30; CDR3: AWSLRDTYYEQY
J: TRBJ2-3; size: many; V: TRBV28; CDR3: ASSDTAAGDTQY
J: TRBJ1-1; size: many; V: TRBV5-8; CDR3: ASSLAKNRGPGTEAF
J: TRBJ1-1; size: few; V: TRBV3-1; CDR3: ASRSVIVPEAF
J: TRBJ2-5; size: NA; V: TRBV18; CDR3: ASRDGYQETQY